This TCR beta chain derives from a study of blood T cell repertoires in COVID-19. Assay used: immunoSEQ multiplex PCR; TCRdb lists only in-frame clones, some missing. This repertoire shows about 170,000 clones, roughly four fifths found once; its top ten account for around 12%. Losses at the gene ends were 0 bases for V and 2 bases for J; bases not matched to a gene: 6. CDR3 length equals 17 residues. Germline V lookup: CDR1 SGHRS, CDR2 YFSETQ. Cohorts were determined from participant-reported clinical history. The gene calls are TRBV5-1 and TRBJ2-1; TRBD2 aligns across 9 bases. Sequenced material: PBMCs or T cells enriched from blood (not recorded which). This receptor was obtained from a man aged 45-65 years who had recovered from COVID-19. The CDR3 reads CASSLGSRGGAYNEQFF. The CDR3 coding sequence is TGCGCCAGCAGCTTGGGTTCGCGGGGGGGCGCCTACAATGAGCAGTTCTTC. The whole variable domain, remainder taken from reference TRBV5-1 and TRBJ2-1, is KAGVTQTPRYLIKTRGQQVTLSCSPISGHRSVSWYQQTPGQGLQFLFEYFSETQRNKGNFPGRFSGRQFSNSRSEMNVSTLELGDSALYLCASSLGSRGGAYNEQFFGPGTRLTVL.